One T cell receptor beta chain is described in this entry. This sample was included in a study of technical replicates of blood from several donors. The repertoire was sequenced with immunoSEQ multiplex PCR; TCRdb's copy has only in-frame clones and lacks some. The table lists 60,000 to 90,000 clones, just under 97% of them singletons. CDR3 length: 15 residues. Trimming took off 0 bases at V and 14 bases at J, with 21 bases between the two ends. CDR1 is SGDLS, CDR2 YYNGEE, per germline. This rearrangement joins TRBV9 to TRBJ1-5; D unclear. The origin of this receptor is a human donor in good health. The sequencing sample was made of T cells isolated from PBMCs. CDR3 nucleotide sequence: TGTGCCAGCAGCGTAGTTAGGCAGGAAAACCCCTCCGAGCATTTT. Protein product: CASSVVRQENPSEHF.